One T cell receptor beta chain is described in this entry. Data came from immunoSEQ multiplex PCR; TCRdb stores just in-frame clones and leaves some out. The sample shows 20,000 or so clones, about 80% of them seen only once. This CDR3 spans 13 amino acids. The germline CDR1 and CDR2 sequences are SGDLS and YYNGEE. V was trimmed by 3 bases and J by 4 bases, leaving 10 bases between them. The sample belongs to a study of somatic mutations in cytotoxic T cells in rheumatoid arthritis. The rearrangement joins TRBV9 to TRBJ1-2; D call uncertain. Sequencing was done on a sample of CD8+ T cells sorted from blood. The sequence derives from an adult with rheumatoid arthritis. CDR3 nucleotides: TGTGCCAGCAGCGCTCACAGCTCCTATGGCTACACCTTC. It yields the protein CASSAHSSYGYTF.